One and the same sample provided the 31 T cell receptor beta chains below, sequenced in a study of quantifying T cell responses using KT2 cells. Background on the study: cDNA was made from DNase-treated RNA using alpha and beta constant primers.

An oligo carrying a UMI was ligated to the cDNA 3' end. The first PCR ran roughly 4 cycles with an equimolar RC1.1 and RC1.2 beta primer mix. One entry per CDR3 protein results from TCRdb running MiXCR on the UMI-ligation and nested PCR reads. The sample carries about 30,000 distinct CDR3 sequences, 6% to 8% recorded once. Sequences were obtained from PBMCs spiked with cells of the T cell clone KT2. The receptors here all came from a human donor.

The chain joins TRBV9 to TRBJ1-6, with D possibly being TRBD1 (5 bases). The CDR3 has 14 amino acids. Looked up from germline, CDR1 is SGDLS and CDR2 is YYNGEE. V lost 4 bases to trimming and J lost 14 bases, with 19 bases between them. This CDR3 reads CASSSRPGDAALHF. The CDR3 nucleotides are TGTGCCAGCAGCTCGCGGCCGGGGGACGCGGCCCTCCACTTT.

The rearrangement joins TRBV2 to TRBJ2-5, with 7 bases aligning to TRBD1. Per germline, CDR1 SNHLY and CDR2 FYNNEI. V shed 6 bases and J 7 bases; nucleotides not matched to a gene: 17. This CDR3 region has 16 residues. The CDR3 region is CASSDYRGIVSGTQYF. Written as DNA, the CDR3 is TGTGCCAGCAGCGATTACAGGGGAATCGTGTCGGGGACCCAGTACTTC. Together with reference TRBV2 and TRBJ2-5, the CDR3 gives the full variable domain: EPEVTQTPSHQVTQMGQEVILRCVPISNHLYFYWYRQILGQKVEFLVSFYNNEISEKSEIFDDQFSVERPDGSNFTLKIRSTKLEDSAMYFCASSDYRGIVSGTQYFGPGTRLLVL.

The chain links TRBV10-3 to TRBJ2-7, with 9 bases that match TRBD1. The ends lost 0 bases at V and 11 bases at J; junction bases unmatched: 5. The CDR3 sequence is 13 residues long. CDR1 is ENHRY, CDR2 SYGVKD, per germline. CDR3 loop: CAISESDRGQEYF. CDR3 DNA: TGTGCCATCAGTGAGTCGGACAGGGGACAGGAGTACTTC.

This clonotype has at least ten counts. This chain uses TRBV6-4 with TRBJ1-1, with 9 positions matching TRBD1. The trim removed 3 bases at V and 3 bases at J, leaving 2 bases unmatched. The CDR3 sequence is 14 residues long. Per the germline V gene, CDR1 is MRHNA and CDR2 is SNTAGT. The CDR3 reads CASSERTGDTEAFF. The CDR3 DNA reads TGTGCCAGCAGTGAACGGACAGGGGACACTGAAGCTTTCTTT.

This clonotype was detected only a few times. As DNA, the CDR3 is TGTGCCTGGAGTGTAAAGGGAAAAGGACTCTACGAGCAGTACTTC. Its protein product is CAWSVKGKGLYEQYF. This chain links TRBV30 with TRBJ2-7, with D possibly TRBD2 on 5 matching bases. The CDR3 is 15 amino acids. The germline CDR1 and CDR2 sequences are GTSNPN and SVGIG (reference sequence). Trimming cost V 0 bases and J 3 bases, with 15 bases left between them.

This clonotype was counted a few times. The gene calls are TRBV5-4 and TRBJ2-3; 9 bases fit TRBD2. The J segment lost 2 bases and the V segment lost 5 bases, leaving 9 bases of the junction unmatched. CDR1 and CDR2 from the germline V gene are SGHNT and YYREEE (reference sequence). The CDR3 is 16 amino acids. The chain's CDR3 is CASSSLERGDTDTQYF. Here the CDR3 DNA reads TGTGCCAGCAGTTCCCTCGAGCGGGGGGACACAGATACGCAGTATTTT.

V and J are TRBV2 and TRBJ2-1, with D unresolved. The V end was cut by 7 bases, the J end by 0 bases, with 7 bases between. Germline CDR1 reads SNHLY; CDR2 reads FYNNEI. The CDR3 totals 13 residues. CDR3 loop: CASKRDSYNEQFF. The CDR3 region has the DNA TGTGCCAGCAAGAGAGACTCCTACAATGAGCAGTTCTTC.

This clonotype was seen more than once but under ten times. A read error may account for a junction end that differs from germline. The chain combines TRBV12-3 or TRBV12-4 with TRBJ1-2; 7 positions agree with TRBD1. The CDR3 is 15 residues long. CDR3 region: CATSSRQGSKPGYTF. The CDR3 coding sequence is TGTGCCACCAGTTCCCGACAGGGTTCTAAACCGGGCTACACCTTC.

This clonotype occurred many times. The chain couples TRBV5-5 to TRBJ1-6, with TRBD1 identical over 11 bases. This CDR3 has 18 residues. Germline CDR1 is SGHKS and CDR2 is YYEKEE (reference sequence). J gave up 12 bases and V 3 bases, and 17 bases lay outside the gene matches. The CDR3 loop reads CASSSGQGGLDPSRPLHF. CDR3 nucleotides: TGTGCCAGCAGCTCGGGACAGGGGGGCTTAGACCCCTCAAGACCCCTCCACTTT.

The table lists this clonotype with many counts. The V call is TRBV10-1, the J call TRBJ1-1; 8 bases align to TRBD1. In germline, CDR1 is WNHNN, CDR2 SYGVQD (reference sequence). The junction had 6 bases not matched to a gene; V was cut back by 3 bases and J by 12 bases. The CDR3 is made up of 12 amino acids. CDR3 nucleotides: TGCGCCAGCAGTGATTTGGACAGGGTAACTTTCTTT. It yields the protein CASSDLDRVTFF.

In this sample, this clonotype is medium-sized. The V gene is TRBV6-5, the J gene TRBJ1-2; 8 bases agree with TRBD1. V trimming: 6 bases; J trimming: 2 bases; junction bases outside the gene matches: 8. This CDR3 is built from 15 residues. Germline CDR1 reads MNHEY; CDR2 reads SVGAGI. CDR3 loop: CASSRAAGGNYGYTF. CDR3 coding DNA: TGTGCCAGCAGCCGGGCGGCAGGGGGCAACTATGGCTACACCTTC.

In its sample, this clonotype was seen many times. V gene TRBV2 combines with J gene TRBJ2-7; D perhaps matches TRBD1 (5 bases). CDR1 is SNHLY, CDR2 FYNNEI, per germline. This CDR3 comprises 12 residues. V lost 3 bases to trimming and J lost 3 bases, with 6 bases between them. CDR3 sequence (DNA): TGTGCCAGCAGTGACAGGGTCTACGAGCAGTACTTC. This codes for CASSDRVYEQYF.

Here the CDR3 reads CASSLVLGLAGVGEQYF. The DNA of the CDR3 is TGTGCCAGCAGCTTAGTTCTGGGACTAGCGGGAGTAGGCGAGCAGTACTTC. J is TRBJ2-7 and V is TRBV11-2; 14 positions match TRBD2. CDR1 is SGHAT, CDR2 FQNNGV, per germline. Trimming took 1 base from V and 6 from J; bases not matched to a gene: 8. The CDR3 covers 17 residues. The full variable domain, its missing parts supplied by reference TRBV11-2 and TRBJ2-7, is EAGVAQSPRYKIIEKRQSVAFWCNPISGHATLYWYQQILGQGPKLLIQFQNNGVVDDSQLPKDRFSAERLKGVDSTLKIQPAKLEDSAVYLCASSLVLGLAGVGEQYFGPGTRLTVT.

This clonotype was observed a few times. The chain recombines TRBV21-1 with TRBJ2-7; the DNA was not compared with TRBD1, the D call given in the table. TRBV21-1 has pseudogene status. This CDR3 contains 14 residues. The CDR3 sequence is CASSNPVVDMGQYF. In DNA, the CDR3 is TGTGCCAGCAGCAATCCGGTCGTCGACATGGGGCAGTACTTC.

Note on this clonotype: A much more abundant neighbour one base away suggests this may be a read error. The chain uses TRBV3-1 and TRBJ2-7; TRBD2 agrees at 10 bases. Per germline, CDR1 LGHDT and CDR2 YNNKEL (reference sequence). The CDR3 loop spans 15 amino acids. DNA of the CDR3: TGTGCCAGCAGCCTTCGTCGAGCGGGGGGGTACGGGCAGTACTTC. Translated, it gives CASSLRRAGGYGQYF.

This clonotype appeared many times. The gene calls are TRBV7-2 and TRBJ2-3; D unresolved. Trimming shortened V by 6 bases and J by 5 bases, and 12 bases separated the two germline ends. Germline V gene lookup returns CDR1 SGHTA and CDR2 FQGNSA. The CDR3 consists of 13 residues. In DNA form, the CDR3 reads TGTGCCAGCAGTCTCCCCAAGGGAGATACGCAGTATTTT. Encoded protein: CASSLPKGDTQYF. Filled out from reference TRBV7-2 and TRBJ2-3, the complete variable domain reads GAGVSQSPSNKVTEKGKDVELRCDPISGHTALYWYRQSLGQGLEFLIYFQGNSAPDKSGLPSDRFSAERTGGSVSTLTIQRTQQEDSAVYLCASSLPKGDTQYFGPGTRLTVL.

Many counts were recorded for this clonotype. The chain couples TRBV12-3 or TRBV12-4 to TRBJ2-1; D gene unclear. V dropped 2 bases and J dropped 7 bases, with 9 bases sitting between them. This CDR3 comprises 13 residues. The CDR3 here is CASSLPVGNEQFF. CDR3 coding DNA: TGTGCCAGCAGTTTACCCGTGGGGAATGAGCAGTTCTTC.

Judged by abundance, this clonotype is medium-sized. The chain recombines TRBV7-9 with TRBJ2-3; D assignment may be TRBD1 or TRBD2 (6 bases each). Germline-derived CDR1 and CDR2 are SEHNR and FQNEAQ (reference sequence). The V gene lost 5 bases and the J gene lost 3 bases, with 15 bases spanning the gap. This CDR3 has 15 amino acids. CDR3 sequence (DNA): TGTGCCAGCAGCCGGTCGGAGGGGGAAACAGATACGCAGTATTTT. Its translation: CASSRSEGETDTQYF.

A note on this clonotype: This may arise from a read error, as a much more abundant clone is one base away. The rearrangement uses TRBV18 and TRBJ2-7, with no clear D. The germline CDR1 and CDR2 sequences are KGHSH and LQKENI. V lost 2 bases, J lost 6 bases, and 5 bases lay in between. This CDR3 is built from 11 residues. As DNA, the CDR3 is TGTGCCAGCTCACCAGGGTTCGAGCAGTACTTC. The encoded protein is CASSPGFEQYF. The full variable domain, with the rest looked up from reference TRBV18 and TRBJ2-7, is NAGVMQNPRHLVRRRGQEARLRCSPMKGHSHVYWYRQLPEEGLKFMVYLQKENIIDESGMPKERFSAEFPKEGPSILRIQQVVRGDSAAYFCASSPGFEQYFGPGTRLTVT.

This clonotype was observed a handful of times. The chain joins TRBV10-3 to TRBJ2-3, with D perhaps matching TRBD2 (6 bases). The germline V gene encodes CDR1 ENHRY and CDR2 SYGVKD. Between the trimmed V and J ends, which lost 4 bases and 4 bases, there was a span of 12 bases. The CDR3 is made up of 14 amino acids. CDR3 nucleotides: TGTGCCATCAGTGGCGGGAAATCCCCAGATACGCAGTATTTT. It specifies CAISGGKSPDTQYF.

This clonotype has only a few counts. The chain carries TRBV29-1 and TRBJ2-7; D may be TRBD1 or TRBD2 (6 bases each). The CDR3 is 12 amino acids. Germline V gene sequence: CDR1 SQVTM, CDR2 ANQGSEA. The V end was cut by 4 bases, the J end by 6 bases, with 13 bases between. The CDR3 DNA reads as TGCAGCGTTGGTCAGGGGACTGTCGAGCAGTACTTC. Protein product: CSVGQGTVEQYF.

Notes on this clonotype: The junction does not match germline at one end; this may be a read error. The J gene is TRBJ1-2, the V gene TRBV4-3; D uncertain. The CDR3 spans 14 residues. Germline V gene lookup returns CDR1 LGHNA and CDR2 YSLEER. CDR3 amino acids: CASSREQSDYGYTF. In DNA form, the CDR3 reads TGTGCCAGCAGCCGAGAACAGAGTGACTATGGCTACACCTTC.

Many counts were recorded for this clonotype. The CDR3 DNA reads TGCAGTGCTAAAGTACCGGGGGTCGACACTGAAGCTTTCTTT. Translating it yields CSAKVPGVDTEAFF. The chain has TRBV20-1 and TRBJ1-1, with D maybe TRBD1 (5 bases). The CDR3 extends over 14 amino acids. Germline values: CDR1 DFQATT, CDR2 SNEGSKA (reference sequence). With 4 bases removed from V and 3 bases from J, the gap between germline ends came to 15 bases.

In its sample, this clonotype was seen a few times. A clone one base away is much larger, so this may be a read error. The V call is TRBV7-9, the J call TRBJ1-2, with D possibly matching TRBD1 (5 bases). The CDR3 is made up of 15 amino acids. CDR1 is SEHNR, CDR2 FQNEAQ, per germline (reference sequence). The DNA for the CDR3 is TGTGCCAGCAGCTTAGATCTGACAGCGAACTATGGCTACAACTTC. Protein: CASSLDLTANYGYNF.

This clonotype was found a few times. The chain combines TRBV11-2 with TRBJ1-6, with 8 positions matching TRBD1. With 5 bases clipped from V and 1 base from J, the junction kept 7 bases outside the gene matches. This CDR3 is 17 amino acids long. Germline assignment: CDR1 SGHAT and CDR2 FQNNGV. The CDR3 protein is CASSGTGGWSYNSPLHF. CDR3 bases: TGTGCCAGCAGCGGTACAGGGGGATGGTCCTATAATTCACCCCTCCACTTT.

This clonotype has a count of ten or more. V gene TRBV29-1 combines with J gene TRBJ2-5; the D gene could be TRBD1 or TRBD2 (5 bases each). From germline, CDR1 is SQVTM and CDR2 ANQGSEA. The CDR3 is 12 amino acids. V shed 6 bases and J shed 3 bases, with 11 bases lying between them. The CDR3 nucleotides read TGCAGCGTCGTCCTGGGGGAAGAGACCCAGTACTTC. The encoded protein is CSVVLGEETQYF.

This clonotype was found many times. The rearrangement uses TRBV7-6 and TRBJ1-1; D is possibly TRBD1 (5 bases). Trimming removed 5 bases from V and 5 bases from J, with 15 bases in between. This CDR3 region has 14 residues. CDR1 is SGHVS, CDR2 FNYEAQ, per germline. The CDR3 bases are TGTGCCAGCAGCACAGGAGGCTGGGGGACTGAAGCTTTCTTT. Its translation is CASSTGGWGTEAFF.

This clonotype was detected ten times or more. The chain employs TRBV7-8 and TRBJ1-3; perhaps TRBD1 as D (5 bases). Trimming shortened V by 3 bases and J by 4 bases, and 13 bases separated the two germline ends. Germline CDR1 and CDR2: SGHVS and FQNEAQ. The length of the CDR3 is 15 residues. The CDR3, as DNA: TGTGCCAGCAGCTTCTGGGATGGGGGAGGAAACACCATATATTTT. This sequence encodes CASSFWDGGGNTIYF.

This clonotype was detected a few times. The V and J genes are TRBV27 and TRBJ2-2; 7 nucleotides line up with TRBD1. Germline CDR1 and CDR2: MNHEY and SMNVEV (reference sequence). After removal of 0 bases from V and 7 bases from J, the junction contained 5 bases not matched to a gene. The CDR3 is made up of 15 amino acids. The CDR3 loop reads CASSLSASGGGELFF. CDR3 nucleotides: TGTGCCAGCAGTTTATCGGCTTCAGGGGGCGGGGAGCTGTTTTTT.

This clonotype was observed at least ten times. J is TRBJ2-1 and V is TRBV7-8; TRBD1 agrees at 9 bases. Trimming at V came to 5 bases and at J to 8 bases, leaving 4 bases not matched to a gene. The CDR3 spans 13 residues. The germline V gene has CDR1 SGHVS and CDR2 FQNEAQ. Here the CDR3 reads CASSRDRAYEQFF. Written as DNA, the CDR3 is TGTGCCAGCAGCCGGGACAGGGCGTATGAGCAGTTCTTC.

The CDR3 DNA reads as TGTGCCAGCAATCGGGCAAGCACAGATACGCAGTATTTT. It codes for CASNRASTDTQYF. The J gene is TRBJ2-3, the V gene TRBV2; no clear D gene. V gave up 7 bases and J gave up 0 bases, with 8 bases separating them. Germline CDR1 SNHLY, CDR2 FYNNEI. The CDR3 runs 13 residues.